The rows below give T cell receptor beta chains drawn from one sample of a study of regulatory T cells in long-lasting Graves disease. TCRdb analysed the multiplex PCR reads with MiXCR anew, one entry per CDR3 protein. Of a few hundred thousand distinct CDR3 sequences listed, 12% are singletons. These data were also filed under a second study, of T cells in Graves' hyperthyroidism and ophthalmopathy.

The sample here was peripheral blood mononuclear cells (PBMCs), taken at new diagnosis, from a patient treated with antithyroid drugs. The source of these receptors is a woman aged 18-29 years with Graves disease. Both conserved end residues are part of each CDR3. A D gene is named only where the DNA matches it firmly. Clone size appears in some rows only: once, few, many, or a class for an expanded clone.

-	TRBV3-1	TRBJ2-7	many	CASSRSGRGPYEQYF	TGTGCCAGCAGCCGGAGCGGCAGGGGACCCTACGAGCAGTACTTC
-	TRBV27	TRBJ1-5	-	CASSPWDKGQPQHF	TGTGCCAGCAGCCCCTGGGATAAGGGTCAGCCCCAGCATTTT
-	TRBV14	TRBJ2-1	-	CASSQEKGWGFNNEQFF	TGTGCCAGCAGCCAAGAAAAGGGATGGGGATTTAACAATGAGCAGTTCTTC
-	TRBV27	TRBJ2-3	many	CASSLIRASTDTQYF	TGTGCCAGCAGTTTGATCAGGGCGAGCACAGATACGCAGTATTTT
TRBD1	TRBV29-1	TRBJ1-1	many	CSVQDRGGGNTEAFF	TGCAGCGTCCAAGACAGGGGAGGCGGGAACACTGAAGCTTTCTTT
TRBD1	TRBV12-3/TRBV12-4	TRBJ1-2	many	CASSLGQGYYGYTF	TGTGCCAGCAGTTTGGGACAGGGGTACTATGGCTACACCTTC
-	TRBV20-1	TRBJ2-1	few	CSARKQDLLTFGNEQFF	TGCAGTGCTAGAAAACAGGACCTACTAACTTTCGGGAATGAGCAGTTCTTC
-	TRBV4-1	TRBJ1-5	-	CASSQGRVGQPQHF	TGCGCCAGCAGCCAAGGACGGGTTGGCCAGCCCCAGCATTTT
-	TRBV24-1	TRBJ1-2	-	CATSEQGPDYGYTF	TGTGCCACCAGCGAACAGGGTCCGGACTATGGCTACACCTTC
-	TRBV15	TRBJ1-6	-	CATSRVRGGGHSPLHF	TGTGCCACCAGCAGAGTACGGGGAGGGGGTCATTCACCCCTCCACTTT
-	TRBV20-1	TRBJ2-7	many	CSARPSAPDEQYF	TGCAGTGCTAGACCCAGCGCCCCTGACGAGCAGTACTTC
TRBD1	TRBV12-3/TRBV12-4	TRBJ2-5	many	CASSSSGTGFQETQYF	TGTGCCAGCAGTTCTTCCGGGACAGGGTTTCAAGAGACCCAGTACTTC
-	TRBV7-9	TRBJ2-5	-	CASTEPGAKATQYF	TGTGCCAGCACAGAACCAGGGGCGAAGGCGACCCAGTACTTC
TRBD1	TRBV29-1	TRBJ1-2	-	CSAYPSDLPTGRDGYTF	TGCAGCGCTTACCCCTCTGATCTCCCGACAGGGAGGGATGGCTACACCTTC
-	TRBV27	TRBJ1-2	many	CASSRGHYGYTF	TGTGCCAGCAGTCGAGGACACTATGGCTACACCTTC
-	TRBV12-3/TRBV12-4	TRBJ2-5	many	CASSQGAQETQYF	TGTGCCAGCAGCCAGGGCGCACAAGAGACCCAGTACTTC
-	TRBV6-2/TRBV6-3	TRBJ2-5	-	CASSYSRDKQETQYF	TGTGCCAGCAGTTACTCCCGGGACAAACAAGAGACCCAGTACTTC
-	TRBV4-3	TRBJ2-2	many	CASAPGQNTGELFF	TGCGCCAGCGCGCCGGGACAGAACACCGGGGAGCTGTTTTTT
-	TRBV20-1	TRBJ2-5	many	CSARGAASIAETQYF	TGCAGTGCTAGAGGTGCGGCGTCCATCGCCGAGACCCAGTACTTC
-	TRBV3-1	TRBJ1-2	many	CASSQDRWPGGYTF	TGTGCCAGCAGCCAAGACAGGTGGCCCGGGGGCTACACCTTC
-	TRBV28	TRBJ2-1	many	CASRTGTYNEQFF	TGTGCCAGCAGGACAGGTACCTACAATGAGCAGTTCTTC
-	TRBV20-1	TRBJ1-5	few	CSATSHNQPQHF	TGCAGTGCCACCTCTCACAATCAGCCCCAGCATTTT
TRBD2	TRBV7-7	TRBJ2-1	many	CASSQGLAGSYNEQFF	TGTGCTAGCAGCCAGGGACTAGCGGGGTCCTACAATGAGCAGTTCTTC
TRBD1	TRBV20-1	TRBJ1-2	-	CSAVERQGWRYTF	TGCAGTGCCGTCGAAAGACAGGGGTGGCGCTACACCTTC
TRBD2	TRBV7-2	TRBJ2-6	few	CASSLEIWRGDPGANVLTF	TGTGCCAGCAGCTTAGAAATCTGGCGGGGGGACCCTGGGGCCAACGTCCTGACTTTC